This T cell receptor (beta chain) was identified in a study of patients and donors after allogeneic stem cell transplantation. TCRdb reprocessed the RT-PCR reads via MiXCR and lists one record per CDR3 protein. The table records 150,000 to 200,000 distinct CDR3 sequences, approximately 25% of them present only once. Trimming took 4 bases from V and 0 from J; bases not matched to a gene: 4. CDR1 is DFQATT, CDR2 SNEGSKA, per germline (reference sequence). This CDR3 is 14 amino acids long. The receptor was isolated from a human donor who was either an allogeneic HSCT recipient or a stem cell or donor lymphocyte infusion donor (not recorded which). It is not recorded whose cells these are; they may come from a transplant donor. The gene calls are TRBV20-1 and TRBJ1-1, with 8 bases lining up with TRBD1. The sample consisted of blood, either unsorted or a sorted T cell fraction (not recorded which). The CDR3 region is CSANTGGMNTEAFF. Written as DNA, the CDR3 is TGCAGTGCTAATACAGGGGGTATGAACACTGAAGCTTTCTTT.